The sequence of this TCR beta chain was determined in a study of CD8 T cells in ankylosing spondylitis. Findings and limits, study-wide: Disease-associated clones were CD8+ and fairly uncommon in peripheral blood. Disease-associated clones were reportedly significantly overrepresented in matched ankylosing spondylitis synovial fluid.

With respect to this clonotype: Antigen specificity is unknown.

CDR1 and CDR2 from the germline V gene are SEHNR and FQNEAQ (reference sequence). J was trimmed by 0 bases and V by 3 bases; bases with no gene match: 6. The CDR3 extends over 16 amino acids. TCRdb independently ran MiXCR on the 5' RACE reads; one entry per CDR3 protein. The data show under 250,000 distinct CDR3 sequences, with 10% to 13% seen just once and 2.6% held by the top ten. Specimen: blood, either unsorted or a sorted T cell fraction (not recorded which). The chain uses TRBV7-9 and TRBJ2-7, with 9 bases identical to TRBD1. The source of this sequence is a male donor with ankylosing spondylitis or in good health (not recorded which). The CDR3 is CASSLTGGQSSYEQYF. CDR3 DNA: TGTGCCAGCAGCTTGACAGGGGGTCAGAGCTCCTACGAGCAGTACTTC.